This note documents a single TCR beta chain sequence. No cognate antigen has been identified for it. Within one base of it there is no much larger clone, and no base qualities were kept. Based on the germline V gene, the CDR1 and CDR2 sequences are SGHTA and FQGNSA. Trimming removed 4 bases from V and 1 base from J; the gene matches leave 8 bases unexplained. Spanning cysteine to phenylalanine, the CDR3 consists of 18 amino acids. Left in the record is the CDR3 DNA by itself, 54 bases read in frame from the first base. The data were obtained in a study of blood T cell repertoires in COVID-19 (dated by TCRdb to 2018 to 2020). For the wider study: The collaborator samples originated in the United States, Italy and Spain and spanned the acute and convalescent phases of COVID-19. The prospective study material was composed of cDNA or gDNA derived from T cells, B-cell-depleted T cells, or PBMCs. Subjects who had been exposed to COVID-19, were actively infected with it, or had recovered from it provided the deeply sampled blood TCRbeta repertoires that made up the dataset. The repertoires were released in a freely available public database meant as a resource for research on the immune response to SARS-CoV-2. Samples were obtained from the ongoing ImmuneRACE study (first 160 participants) and from some 1,300 subjects provided by 6 global collaborators. Nearly every sample came with metadata listing a de-identified subject ID, COVID-19 status, age in years and sex. Where available, HLA class I and class II types were taken from metadata supplied by the sample provider and were not determined by assay-based typing. The paper as a whole reports these results and caveats: Clinical and demographic metadata were provided uncurated, with the amount varying by source and participant.

Collaborating institutions collected whole blood in K2EDTA tubes following their own protocols. For TCRbeta analysis, collaborator samples were shipped as frozen whole blood, as isolated PBMCs, or as DNA extracted from either sample type. TCRbeta CDR3 regions were amplified from genomic DNA by means of the immunoSEQ Assay, a bias-controlled multiplex PCR. The original pipeline was this. The number of nucleated cells in each sample was estimated by amplification of reference gene primers within the assay. Sequence reads were collapsed and filtered to measure the absolute abundance of every unique TCRbeta CDR3 rearrangement. For each sample, productive Simpson clonality was calculated by taking the square root of Simpson's diversity index across productive rearrangements. The table comes from immuneACCESS by way of TCRdb, which keeps in-frame sequences with V and J called. Part of the clones is missing from these tables; in studies checked, under half for an unresolved V gene and the rest for unknown reasons. The V and J calls and clone size come from that table; D and trimming were worked out from the DNA. Across this sample there are 100,000 to 150,000 clones, with about four fifths seen only once. The ten largest clones add up to 9% to 15% of the sample.

The clonotype comes from a woman aged 60-75 years with acute or convalescent COVID-19. The V gene is TRBV7-2 and the J gene is TRBJ2-6; 9 nucleotides in the junction match TRBD1. The specimen was peripheral blood. The DNA sequence is TGTGCCAGCAGCTCCTTATGGGGACAGGGATCTGGGGCCAACGTCCTGACTTTC. This encodes CASSSLWGQGSGANVLTF.